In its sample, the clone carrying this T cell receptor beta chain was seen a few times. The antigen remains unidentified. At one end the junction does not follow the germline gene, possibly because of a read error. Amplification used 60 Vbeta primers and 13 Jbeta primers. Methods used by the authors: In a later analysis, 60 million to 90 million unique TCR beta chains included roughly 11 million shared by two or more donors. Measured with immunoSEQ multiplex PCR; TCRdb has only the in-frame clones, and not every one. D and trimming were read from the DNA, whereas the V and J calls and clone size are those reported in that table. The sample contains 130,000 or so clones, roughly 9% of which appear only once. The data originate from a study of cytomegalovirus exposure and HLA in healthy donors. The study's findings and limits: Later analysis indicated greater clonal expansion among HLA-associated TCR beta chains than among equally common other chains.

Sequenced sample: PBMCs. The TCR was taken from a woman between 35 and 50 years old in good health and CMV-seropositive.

CDR3 amino acids: CASSPGLPDQSQHF. CDR3 nucleotide sequence: TGTGCCAGCAGCCCGGGACTTCCCGATCAGTCCCAGCATTTT. The chain couples TRBV9 to TRBJ1-5; D perhaps matches TRBD1 (5 bases). CDR3 length: 14 residues. Germline V gene lookup returns CDR1 SGDLS and CDR2 YYNGEE.